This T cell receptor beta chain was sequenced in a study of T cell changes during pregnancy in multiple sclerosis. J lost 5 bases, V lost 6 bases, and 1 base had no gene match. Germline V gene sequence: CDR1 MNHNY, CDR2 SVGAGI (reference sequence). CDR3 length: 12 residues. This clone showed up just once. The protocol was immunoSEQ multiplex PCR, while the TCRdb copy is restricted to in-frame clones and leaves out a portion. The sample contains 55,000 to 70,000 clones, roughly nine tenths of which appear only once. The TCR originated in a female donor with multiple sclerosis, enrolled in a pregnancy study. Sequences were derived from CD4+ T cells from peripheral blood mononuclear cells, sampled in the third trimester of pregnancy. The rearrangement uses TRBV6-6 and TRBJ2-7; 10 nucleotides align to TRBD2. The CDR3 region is CASRLAGDEQYF. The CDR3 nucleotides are TGTGCCAGCAGGCTAGCGGGAGACGAGCAGTACTTC.